A single sample gave rise to the 13 T cell receptor beta chains below, sequenced in a study of T cell responses to AZD1222 COVID-19 vaccine. Sequencing was performed with immunoSEQ multiplex PCR; in TCRdb, only in-frame clones are kept and a portion is missing. The data contain about 150,000 clones, around nine tenths of them seen just once; the ten biggest clones take up approximately 1.5%. The sequenced sample was peripheral blood, obtained on day 0 of AZD1222 vaccination. Receptor source: an adult in good health.

This clone was picked up one time. The V gene is TRBV4-3, the J gene TRBJ2-7; possibly TRBD1 or TRBD2 for D (5 bases each). Germline-derived CDR1 and CDR2 are LGHNA and YSLEER. The length of the CDR3 is 13 residues. V lost 5 bases, J lost 4 bases, and 12 bases lay in between. CDR3 sequence reads: CASSEGIWYEQYF. In nucleotides, the CDR3 is TGCGCCAGCAGCGAGGGGATCTGGTACGAGCAGTACTTC.

This chain joins TRBV2 and TRBJ2-7; D remains ambiguous. The V and J ends lost 3 bases and 3 bases respectively, with 9 bases between them. Looked up from germline, CDR1 is SNHLY and CDR2 is FYNNEI. This CDR3 region has 13 residues. The CDR3 DNA reads as TGTGCCAGCAGTGACGGTGTAAACTACGAGCAGTACTTC. As protein: CASSDGVNYEQYF.

The chain recombines TRBV7-8 with TRBJ1-2; D gene ambiguous. There are 14 residues in the CDR3. Trimming took 1 base from V and 7 from J, leaving 13 bases between them. From germline, CDR1 is SGHVS and CDR2 FQNEAQ. The CDR3 here is CASSLGRKVAGYTF. The CDR3, as DNA: TGTGCCAGCAGCTTAGGCCGGAAGGTAGCTGGCTACACCTTC.

This chain uses TRBV28 with TRBJ1-3; 8 nucleotides agree with TRBD1. This CDR3 is built from 15 residues. V trimming: 5 bases; J trimming: 2 bases; junction bases outside the gene matches: 5. Looked up from germline, CDR1 is MDHEN and CDR2 is SYDVKM. DNA of the CDR3: TGTGCCAGCAGTACAGGGGGAAAGACTGGAAACACCATATATTTT. Translating gives CASSTGGKTGNTIYF.

This chain connects TRBV12-2 to TRBJ2-7; the D call TRBD2 from the table was never checked on the DNA. TRBV12-2 is a recognized pseudogene. CDR3 length: 14 amino acids. The CDR3, as DNA: TGTGCAAGTCGCTCCTCAGGTCGACGGGGAGGGCAGTACTTC. Encoded protein: CASRSSGRRGGQYF.

This chain links TRBV18 with TRBJ1-5; a weak D match, TRBD1 (6 bases). CDR3 length equals 14 residues. V lost 3 bases to trimming and J lost 6 bases, with 12 bases between them. Germline V gene sequence: CDR1 KGHSH, CDR2 LQKENI. The CDR3 sequence is CASSPDSRFQPQHF. DNA of the CDR3: TGTGCCAGCTCACCGGACAGTCGGTTTCAGCCCCAGCATTTT.

CDR3 residues: CASSYFPYAGGSSGELFF. CDR3 sequence (DNA): TGTGCCAGCAGTTACTTCCCGTATGCGGGGGGGAGCTCCGGGGAGCTGTTTTTT. This chain uses TRBV6-2 or TRBV6-3 with TRBJ2-2; TRBD2 matches 9 bases. The CDR3 has 18 amino acids. Unmatched junction bases numbered 12, after V lost 1 base and J lost 6 bases. CDR1 MNHEY and CDR2 SVGEGT come from the germline V gene.

The rearrangement uses TRBV28 and TRBJ2-2; 7 nucleotides match TRBD1. J lost 0 bases, V lost 6 bases, and 7 bases had no gene match. Germline CDR1 MDHEN, CDR2 SYDVKM. This CDR3 spans 16 amino acids. In DNA form, the CDR3 reads TGTGCCAGCAGGGATGCAGACAGGGCGAACACCGGGGAGCTGTTTTTT. Its translation is CASRDADRANTGELFF.

This chain connects TRBV29-1 to TRBJ1-2; D might be TRBD1 (5 bases). Germline CDR1 is SQVTM and CDR2 is ANQGSEA. The V end lost 7 bases, the J end lost 4 bases, and 13 bases lay between the germline ends. This CDR3 has 12 amino acids. The CDR3 reads CSAGSQGYGYTF. The CDR3 DNA follows: TGCAGCGCCGGGTCGCAGGGCTATGGCTACACCTTC. The whole variable domain, remainder taken from reference TRBV29-1 and TRBJ1-2, is SAVISQKPSRDICQRGTSLTIQCQVDSQVTMMFWYRQQPGQSLTLIATANQGSEATYESGFVIDKFPISRPNLTFSTLTVSNMSPEDSSIYLCSAGSQGYGYTFGSGTRLTVV.

The V and J genes are TRBV14 and TRBJ1-1; a weak D match, TRBD1 (5 bases). Trimming removed 4 bases at V and 0 bases at J, with 9 bases between. This CDR3 spans 14 amino acids. CDR1 and CDR2 from the germline V gene are SGHDN and FVKESK. CDR3 sequence reads: CASSLLGVNTEAFF. In DNA, the CDR3 is TGTGCCAGCAGCCTTTTAGGGGTGAACACTGAAGCTTTCTTT. Looking up the rest from reference TRBV14 and TRBJ1-1 gives the full variable domain: EAGVTQFPSHSVIEKGQTVTLRCDPISGHDNLYWYRRVMGKEIKFLLHFVKESKQDESGMPNNRFLAERTGGTYSTLKVQPAELEDSGVYFCASSLLGVNTEAFFGQGTRLTVV.

V usage is TRBV19 and J usage is TRBJ1-4; D remains ambiguous. Germline-derived CDR1 and CDR2 are LNHDA and SQIVND (reference sequence). The ends were cut back, 7 bases at V and 8 bases at J, with 14 bases in the middle. The CDR3 runs to 13 residues. The CDR3 sequence: CASTYRWEEKLFF. CDR3 DNA: TGTGCCAGTACCTACCGATGGGAGGAAAAACTGTTTTTT.

The CDR3 protein is CASTEVLGYNEQFF. The CDR3 coding sequence is TGTGCCAGCACGGAAGTCCTGGGGTACAATGAGCAGTTCTTC. The chain employs TRBV2 and TRBJ2-1; no reliable D call. The CDR3 contains 14 residues. V lost 7 bases, J lost 4 bases, and 14 bases lay in between. Germline CDR1 and CDR2: SNHLY and FYNNEI.

This rearrangement joins TRBV6-7 to TRBJ1-6; 8 bases are shared with TRBD1. TRBV6-7 belongs to the ORF category, with a function that is uncertain. V was pared by 3 bases and J by 1 base, with 8 bases of the junction left unmatched. The CDR3 sequence is 18 residues long. The CDR3 bases are TGTGCCAGCAGTTATTGGACAGGGTCGGTGTCCTATAATTCACCCCTCCACTTT. Its protein is CASSYWTGSVSYNSPLHF.